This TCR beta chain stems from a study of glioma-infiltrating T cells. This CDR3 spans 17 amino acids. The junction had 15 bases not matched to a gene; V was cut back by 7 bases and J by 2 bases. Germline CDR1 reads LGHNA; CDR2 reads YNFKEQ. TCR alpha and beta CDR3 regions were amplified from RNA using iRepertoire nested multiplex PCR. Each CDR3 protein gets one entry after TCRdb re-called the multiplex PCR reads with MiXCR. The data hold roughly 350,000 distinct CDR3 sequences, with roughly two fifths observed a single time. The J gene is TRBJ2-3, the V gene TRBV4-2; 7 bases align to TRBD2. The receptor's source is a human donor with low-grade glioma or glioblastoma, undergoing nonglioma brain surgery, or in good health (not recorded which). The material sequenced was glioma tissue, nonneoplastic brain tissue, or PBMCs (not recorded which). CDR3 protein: CASTTKARAGDTDTQYF. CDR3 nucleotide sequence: TGTGCCAGCACCACGAAGGCCCGGGCGGGAGACACAGATACGCAGTATTTT.